Listed below are T cell receptor beta chains from one sample, sequenced in a study of shared clonotypes between healthy human individuals. Libraries were prepared by immunoSEQ multiplex PCR; TCRdb keeps only in-frame clonotypes and omits some of them. The data contain about 1.1 million clones, around 78% of them seen just once; the ten biggest clones take up more than 0.45%. The sequenced sample was memory CD4+ T cells from PBMCs. The receptor source for this set is a man aged 18 to 29 in good health. Some clones in this sample may be carry-over from other donors' samples. CDR3s include the opening cysteine and the closing phenylalanine or tryptophan. D genes are given only for firm matches. The size entry is marked missing in some rows and otherwise reads once, few, many or a size class.

V: TRBV29-1; size: NA; J: TRBJ2-2; D: NA; CDR3: CSVGSGDTGELFF; DNA: TGCAGCGTTGGAAGTGGGGACACCGGGGAGCTGTTTTTT
V: TRBV7-2; size: NA; J: TRBJ1-5; D: TRBD1; CDR3: CASSPRTGVGSNQPQHF; DNA: TGTGCCAGCAGCCCACGGACAGGGGTAGGCAGCAATCAGCCCCAGCATTTT
V: TRBV19; size: NA; J: TRBJ2-5; D: NA; CDR3: CASTSQRAGAEETQYF; DNA: TGTGCCAGTACTTCCCAAAGGGCAGGGGCTGAGGAGACCCAGTACTTC
V: TRBV7-8; size: many; J: TRBJ2-1; D: TRBD2; CDR3: CASSLKGGAGASYNEQFF; DNA: TGTGCCAGCAGCTTAAAGGGGGGAGCGGGAGCATCCTACAATGAGCAGTTCTTC
V: TRBV10-3; size: NA; J: TRBJ2-7; D: TRBD1; CDR3: CAIADRQGSYEQYF; DNA: TGTGCCATCGCAGACAGACAGGGCTCCTACGAGCAGTACTTC
V: TRBV9; size: NA; J: TRBJ2-3; D: TRBD2; CDR3: CASSARVAGGTDTQYF; DNA: TGTGCCAGCAGCGCCCGGGTAGCGGGAGGCACAGATACGCAGTATTTT
V: TRBV9; size: NA; J: TRBJ2-3; D: TRBD2; CDR3: CASSATSGNTDTQYF; DNA: TGTGCCAGCAGCGCGACTAGCGGGAATACAGATACGCAGTATTTT
V: TRBV5-5; size: NA; J: TRBJ1-5; D: TRBD1; CDR3: CASSRLGTGVQPQHF; DNA: TGTGCCAGCAGCCGTCTCGGGACAGGGGTCCAGCCCCAGCATTTT
V: TRBV27; size: NA; J: TRBJ1-5; D: NA; CDR3: CASGGTLEPQHF; DNA: TGTGCCAGCGGGGGGACACTGGAGCCCCAGCATTTT
V: TRBV5-1; size: NA; J: TRBJ2-1; D: TRBD2; CDR3: CASSPLTSGSSYEQFF; DNA: TGCGCCAGCAGCCCCCTGACTAGCGGGAGTAGTTATGAGCAGTTCTTC
V: TRBV6-5; size: NA; J: TRBJ1-3; D: NA; CDR3: CASKSGTTGNTIYF; DNA: TGTGCCAGTAAATCGGGCACGACTGGAAACACCATATATTTT
V: TRBV28; size: NA; J: TRBJ2-4; D: NA; CDR3: CASSPPRAAAKNIQYF; DNA: TGTGCCAGCAGCCCACCCAGGGCGGCGGCCAAAAACATTCAGTACTTC
V: TRBV18; size: NA; J: TRBJ2-1; D: NA; CDR3: CASSPTWSAYNEQFF; DNA: TGTGCCAGCTCACCAACTTGGAGCGCCTACAATGAGCAGTTCTTC